The 10 T cell receptor beta chains below were found in one sample sequenced in a study of shared clonotypes between healthy human individuals (dated by TCRdb to about 2020). Receptors were amplified or captured by the immunoSEQ multiplex PCR assay. Imported from immuneACCESS, the table was reduced by TCRdb to in-frame sequences with V and J called. These copies leave out some clones; in studies compared against another copy, an unresolved V gene accounts for under half, and the cause of the remainder is not known. The sample table holds 660,000 or so clones, of which 90% to 97% were seen once. The top ten clones comprise approximately 0.12% of the sample. CD8 naive samples were CD45RO-negative cells positively selected for CCR7, giving a CD45RA+CCR7+ population that excluded TemRA cells. Sequencing input: naive CD8+ T cells sorted from blood. The cell subset or site label here, explained by the study, means: CD45RA+CCR7+. These receptors were taken from a woman in her twenties or thirties in good health.

This chain joins TRBV6-1 and TRBJ2-7; no clear D. The CDR3 consists of 11 residues. V lost 4 bases and J lost 6, with 7 bases in between. The germline gives CDR1 MNHNS, CDR2 SASEGT. DNA for the CDR3: TGTGCCAGCAGTGCCCTCGGCGAGCAGTACTTC. Its protein product is CASSALGEQYF.

This clone has a single count. The CDR3 sequence: CASSAPKGIHYGYTF. The CDR3 region has the DNA TGTGCCAGCAGCGCCCCAAAAGGCATTCACTATGGCTACACCTTC. The chain links TRBV9 to TRBJ1-2; the D is unclear. CDR1 and CDR2 from the germline V gene are SGDLS and YYNGEE. This CDR3 region has 15 residues. The V and J ends lost 3 bases and 3 bases respectively, with 15 bases between them.

Note on this clone: The junction differs from germline at one of its ends, possibly a read error. The chain uses TRBV28 and TRBJ2-5; D might be TRBD2 (5 bases). The germline CDR1 and CDR2 sequences are MDHEN and SYDVKM. The CDR3 contains 17 residues. This CDR3 is CGSSLGMTGSSEETQYF. The CDR3 DNA sequence: TGTGGCAGCAGTTTAGGTATGACGGGGAGTTCGGAAGAGACCCAGTACTTC.

The chain couples TRBV9 to TRBJ2-3; 7 nucleotides match TRBD2. With 0 bases clipped from V and 1 base from J, the junction kept 5 bases outside the gene matches. The CDR3 loop spans 16 amino acids. Per germline, CDR1 SGDLS and CDR2 YYNGEE. CDR3 sequence: CASSVALAERTDTQYF. CDR3 bases: TGTGCCAGCAGCGTAGCCCTAGCGGAGCGCACAGATACGCAGTATTTT.

This clone was seen a handful of times. This rearrangement joins TRBV6-4 to TRBJ2-1; D is ambiguous. CDR3 length: 13 residues. Trimming took 0 bases from V and 7 from J, leaving 7 bases between them. The germline V gene encodes CDR1 MRHNA and CDR2 SNTAGT. This CDR3 is CASSDSLGNEQFF. Written as DNA, the CDR3 is TGTGCCAGCAGTGACTCTTTGGGGAATGAGCAGTTCTTC.

V usage is TRBV6-1 and J usage is TRBJ2-7, with 10 bases matching TRBD1. The V gene end was trimmed by 5 bases and the J gene end by 2 bases; junction bases not matched to a gene: 3. Germline V gives CDR1 MNHNS, CDR2 SASEGT. This CDR3 comprises 14 residues. The CDR3 nucleotides read TGTGCCAGCAGTTGGGACAGGGGACCCTACGAGCAGTACTTC. Translated: CASSWDRGPYEQYF.

The gene calls are TRBV7-8 and TRBJ1-2, with TRBD1 matching 8 bases. The junction had 7 bases not matched to a gene; V was cut back by 0 bases and J by 7 bases. The CDR3 sequence is 15 residues long. Germline values: CDR1 SGHVS, CDR2 FQNEAQ. The CDR3 DNA is TGTGCCAGCAGCTTAGCGCTGTCAGGGGGCGGTGGCTACACCTTC. This encodes CASSLALSGGGGYTF.

In DNA form, the CDR3 reads TGTGCCAGCAGCCCCAGGACAACAACCTACGAGCAGTACTTC. Translation gives CASSPRTTTYEQYF. This rearrangement joins TRBV27 to TRBJ2-7, with D tentatively TRBD1 (5 bases). The length of the CDR3 is 14 residues. Germline values: CDR1 MNHEY, CDR2 SMNVEV (reference sequence). Deletions cut 6 bases from V and 2 bases from J, with 14 bases between.

For this clone: Other DNA sequences in this sample translate to the same CDR3. The chain couples TRBV5-6 to TRBJ2-7, with TRBD1 matching 8 bases. The CDR3 spans 13 residues. Germline V lookup: CDR1 SGHDT, CDR2 YYEEEE. V trimming: 4 bases; J trimming: 6 bases; junction bases outside the gene matches: 6. Here the CDR3 reads CASSLGQGGEQYF. The CDR3 DNA reads TGTGCCAGCAGCCTAGGACAGGGTGGCGAGCAGTACTTC.

The chain recombines TRBV7-9 with TRBJ2-3; 13 nucleotides line up with TRBD2. Germline CDR1 and CDR2: SEHNR and FQNEAQ (reference sequence). Trimming removed 7 bases from V and 3 bases from J; junction bases left unmatched: 4. CDR3 size: 15 residues. For the CDR3, the DNA is TGTGCCAGCATACTAGCGGGAGGGTGGACAGATACGCAGTATTTT. Encoded protein: CASILAGGWTDTQYF.